These 28 T cell receptor beta chains were sequenced from one sample in a study of blood T cells in healthy people across ages. The second PCR ran about 6 to 12 cycles with a sample-barcoded 5' primer and J-beta primers. A single record per CDR3 protein comes from TCRdb applying MiXCR to the 5' RACE reads. The sample contains about 1,800,000 distinct CDR3 sequences, under 30% of which appear only once. The sequenced material came from blood. These receptors were taken from a woman in her twenties or thirties in good health.

This chain links TRBV9 with TRBJ1-1, with D hard to call. CDR1 and CDR2 (germline): SGDLS, YYNGEE. The CDR3 has 14 residues. With 5 bases removed from V and 1 base from J, the gap between germline ends came to 12 bases. CDR3 nucleotides: TGTGCCAGCAGTCCCCGACCGTGGAACACTGAAGCTTTCTTT. Residues: CASSPRPWNTEAFF.

The rearrangement links TRBV12-3 or TRBV12-4 to TRBJ1-2; D is undetermined. Trimming took 3 bases from V and 8 from J, leaving 19 bases between them. The CDR3 is 15 amino acids. The CDR3 DNA is TGTGCCAGCAGTTTTTTTAGATCGGACGGAGACGGCTACACCTTC. Translated: CASSFFRSDGDGYTF.

The J gene is TRBJ2-4, the V gene TRBV15; the D gene could be TRBD1 or TRBD2 (5 bases each). Trimming took 4 bases from V and 0 from J, leaving 10 bases between them. This CDR3 has 15 residues. The V gene's germline CDR1 is LNHNV and CDR2 YYDKDF (reference sequence). In DNA, the CDR3 is TGTGCCACCAGCAACGGGGACCTAGCCAAAAACATTCAGTACTTC. It encodes CATSNGDLAKNIQYF.

The rearrangement uses TRBV28 and TRBJ2-7; D call uncertain. The germline V and J ends were trimmed by 2 bases and 5 bases, with 16 bases remaining between them. The CDR3 loop spans 15 amino acids. The germline V gene encodes CDR1 MDHEN and CDR2 SYDVKM. The chain's CDR3 is CASSLEKGLGHEQYF. The CDR3 bases are TGTGCCAGCAGTTTAGAAAAGGGATTGGGCCACGAGCAGTACTTC.

V is TRBV11-2 and J is TRBJ2-7; 9 nucleotides align to TRBD1. In germline, CDR1 is SGHAT, CDR2 FQNNGV. The CDR3 runs to 17 residues. Trimming removed 5 bases from V and 2 bases from J; junction bases left unmatched: 13. CDR3 nucleotide sequence: TGTGCCAGCAGCATAGGGACAGGGCGCCCAAACCCCTACGAGCAGTACTTC. Protein product: CASSIGTGRPNPYEQYF.

This clonotype came up many times. This chain joins TRBV5-1 and TRBJ2-3; D perhaps matches TRBD2 (6 bases). The CDR3 is 14 residues long. The ends were cut back, 4 bases at V and 2 bases at J, with 11 bases in the middle. The germline CDR1 and CDR2 sequences are SGHRS and YFSETQ. In DNA form, the CDR3 reads TGCGCCAGCAGCCCGGCGGGGACCACAGATACGCAGTATTTT. Residues: CASSPAGTTDTQYF.

This clonotype was detected a few times. This chain connects TRBV7-8 to TRBJ2-7, with a weak D call TRBD1 (6 bases). V lost 4 bases and J 4 bases, leaving 8 bases between the germline ends. CDR3 length: 12 residues. Germline CDR1 is SGHVS and CDR2 is FQNEAQ. This CDR3 reads CASSSGEYEQYF. In DNA, the CDR3 is TGTGCCAGCAGCTCAGGGGAGTACGAGCAGTACTTC.

This clonotype was counted only a few times. The chain is built from TRBV20-1 and TRBJ2-7, with 7 bases lining up with TRBD2. Unmatched junction bases numbered 13, after V lost 5 bases and J lost 0 bases. This CDR3 has 16 residues. The germline V gene has CDR1 DFQATT and CDR2 SNEGSKA (reference sequence). The CDR3 region is CSALQNGLEDSYEQYF. The DNA for the CDR3 is TGCAGTGCTCTCCAAAACGGACTAGAGGACTCCTACGAGCAGTACTTC.

This chain connects TRBV2 to TRBJ1-4, with D perhaps TRBD1 (5 bases). With 1 base removed from V and 5 bases from J, the gap between germline ends came to 11 bases. CDR3 length equals 15 residues. CDR1 SNHLY and CDR2 FYNNEI come from the germline V gene. The CDR3 is CASSEGTGGNEKLFF. The CDR3, as DNA: TGTGCCAGCAGTGAAGGAACAGGAGGAAATGAAAAACTGTTTTTT.

The rearrangement uses TRBV11-2 and TRBJ1-1; a weak D match, TRBD1 (6 bases). The CDR3 runs 13 residues. Germline lookup yields CDR1 SGHAT and CDR2 FQNNGV. With 3 bases removed from V and 12 bases from J, the gap between germline ends came to 17 bases. CDR3 region: CASSLAQGIRSFF. The CDR3 DNA is TGTGCCAGCAGCTTGGCACAGGGAATTCGGTCTTTCTTT.

The CDR3 is CASSLGTSPLYGYTF. The CDR3 DNA sequence: TGTGCCAGCAGCTTAGGGACAAGCCCCCTCTATGGCTACACCTTC. The rearrangement links TRBV7-9 to TRBJ1-2, with D maybe TRBD1 (5 bases). Between the trimmed V and J ends, which lost 1 base and 4 bases, there was a span of 13 bases. Germline values: CDR1 SEHNR, CDR2 FQNEAQ (reference sequence). There are 15 residues in the CDR3.

This clonotype has more than one count but fewer than ten. This chain connects TRBV29-1 to TRBJ2-1, with TRBD1 matching over 10 bases. Germline V gene data show CDR1 as SQVTM and CDR2 as ANQGSEA. The ends lost 5 bases at V and 8 bases at J; junction bases unmatched: 6. The CDR3 is 13 residues long. DNA for the CDR3: TGCAGCGTTTACGGACAGGGGGAATATGAGCAGTTCTTC. It translates to CSVYGQGEYEQFF.

This clonotype came up a few times. This chain joins TRBV12-3 or TRBV12-4 and TRBJ1-5; 8 bases map to TRBD1. The CDR3 contains 14 residues. The ends lost 5 bases at V and 6 bases at J; junction bases unmatched: 6. The DNA for the CDR3 is TGTGCCAGCAGTCAGAGGACAGGGCGTCAGCCCCAGCATTTT. It codes for CASSQRTGRQPQHF.

This clonotype was seen a handful of times. The chain links TRBV20-1 to TRBJ2-7; 7 bases map to TRBD1. The CDR3 has 14 residues. The ends lost 7 bases at V and 2 bases at J; junction bases unmatched: 11. Germline V gene sequence: CDR1 DFQATT, CDR2 SNEGSKA (reference sequence). The CDR3 protein is CSGIFRTGPYEQYF. The CDR3 DNA reads TGCAGTGGCATTTTTCGGACAGGACCCTACGAGCAGTACTTC.

This clonotype came up a few times. This chain connects TRBV7-9 to TRBJ1-6; 9 bases line up with TRBD1. Trimming cost V 0 bases and J 6 bases; bases outside gene matches: 9. The CDR3 covers 18 residues. From germline, CDR1 is SEHNR and CDR2 FQNEAQ (reference sequence). The CDR3 spells CASSLAQIIQGANSPLHF. For the CDR3, the DNA is TGTGCCAGCAGCTTAGCGCAGATCATACAGGGGGCTAATTCACCCCTCCACTTT. Drawing the rest from reference TRBV7-9 and TRBJ1-6, the complete variable domain is DTGVSQNPRHKITKRGQNVTFRCDPISEHNRLYWYRQTLGQGPEFLTYFQNEAQLEKSRLLSDRFSAERPKGSFSTLEIQRTEQGDSAMYLCASSLAQIIQGANSPLHFGNGTRLTVT.

This clonotype has only a few counts. The chain links TRBV6-5 to TRBJ2-1; 9 bases are a match to TRBD1. Germline V gene data show CDR1 as MNHEY and CDR2 as SVGAGI. The CDR3 is 14 amino acids. The V and J ends lost 1 base and 8 bases, in that order; junction bases with no gene match: 3. The DNA of the CDR3 is TGTGCCAGCAGTTACTGGACAGGGGAGGATGAGCAGTTCTTC. Protein product: CASSYWTGEDEQFF.

The chain couples TRBV5-1 to TRBJ2-2; TRBD1 agrees at 8 bases. Trimming cost V 4 bases and J 1 base; bases outside gene matches: 9. Germline V gives CDR1 SGHRS, CDR2 YFSETQ. The length of the CDR3 is 17 residues. The CDR3 DNA sequence: TGCGCCAGCAGCCACCTACCCGGGACAGGGAACACCGGGGAGCTGTTTTTT. Translation gives CASSHLPGTGNTGELFF.

J is TRBJ2-7 and V is TRBV11-3; D may be TRBD2 (5 bases). The DNA end lines up better with TRBJ2-5; the J call may be wrong. Germline V CDR1 and CDR2: SGHNT, YENEEA. The CDR3 covers 14 residues. CDR3 region: CASSPPEDQETQYF. The CDR3 coding sequence is TGTGCCAGCAGCCCCCCGGAGGACCAAGAGACCCAGTACTTC.

This clonotype was seen more than once but under ten times. The chain links TRBV28 to TRBJ2-5, with no clear D. Germline V gives CDR1 MDHEN, CDR2 SYDVKM. The CDR3 sequence is 15 residues long. Trimming shortened V by 6 bases and J by 2 bases, and 16 bases separated the two germline ends. Written as DNA, the CDR3 is TGTGCCAGCAGCCACCCGGGCCTAAGGCAAGAGACCCAGTACTTC. This translates into CASSHPGLRQETQYF.

This clonotype appeared a few times. This chain links TRBV10-3 with TRBJ2-5, with 12 positions matching TRBD2. The V and J ends lost 8 bases and 5 bases, in that order; junction bases with no gene match: 9. The CDR3 has 15 amino acids. Germline V gives CDR1 ENHRY, CDR2 SYGVKD. CDR3 DNA: TGTGCCATCCTCGCTAGCGGGGGGGCCGGCGAGACCCAGTACTTC. This sequence encodes CAILASGGAGETQYF.

The rearrangement joins TRBV6-6 to TRBJ2-1; tentatively, D is TRBD1 (7 bases). There are 15 residues in the CDR3. The V end lost 6 bases, the J end lost 6 bases, and 18 bases lay between the germline ends. CDR1 MNHNY and CDR2 SVGAGI come from the germline V gene (reference sequence). In DNA, the CDR3 is TGTGCCAGCAGAGGGGGAGGCAGACAGGGCAATGAGCAGTTCTTC. Its translation is CASRGGGRQGNEQFF.

This chain connects TRBV2 to TRBJ2-5; 9 bases fit TRBD2. With 2 bases clipped from V and 5 bases from J, the junction kept 6 bases outside the gene matches. Per germline, CDR1 SNHLY and CDR2 FYNNEI. The CDR3 covers 15 residues. CDR3 amino acids: CASSEWREGLETQYF. The CDR3 DNA reads as TGTGCCAGCAGTGAATGGCGGGAGGGGTTGGAGACCCAGTACTTC. Drawing the rest from reference TRBV2 and TRBJ2-5, the complete variable domain is EPEVTQTPSHQVTQMGQEVILRCVPISNHLYFYWYRQILGQKVEFLVSFYNNEISEKSEIFDDQFSVERPDGSNFTLKIRSTKLEDSAMYFCASSEWREGLETQYFGPGTRLLVL.

V usage is TRBV29-1 and J usage is TRBJ2-1, with D unresolved. CDR1 and CDR2 from the germline V gene are SQVTM and ANQGSEA. CDR3 length: 13 amino acids. The V end was cut by 0 bases, the J end by 5 bases, with 8 bases between. CDR3 DNA: TGCAGCGTTGAAGAGTGGCAGAACAATGAGCAGTTCTTC. This codes for CSVEEWQNNEQFF.

The gene calls are TRBV12-3 or TRBV12-4 and TRBJ1-4; D may be TRBD1 (5 bases). The V end lost 4 bases, the J end lost 7 bases, and 10 bases lay between the germline ends. The CDR3 sequence is 13 residues long. The CDR3 here is CASSSMQGEKLFF. The CDR3 region has the DNA TGTGCCAGCAGTTCCATGCAGGGTGAAAAACTGTTTTTT.

This clonotype has a handful of counts. V usage is TRBV7-2 and J usage is TRBJ1-2; D call uncertain. V was shortened by 6 bases and J by 1 base, with 12 bases between the two germline ends. Germline V gene lookup returns CDR1 SGHTA and CDR2 FQGNSA. This CDR3 has 14 amino acids. The DNA for the CDR3 is TGTGCCAGCAGGACCTTTACGGTTAACTATGGCTACACCTTC. This encodes CASRTFTVNYGYTF.

The count of this clonotype is one. With a much larger clone just one base away, this may be a read error. The chain couples TRBV12-5 to TRBJ2-7; 7 bases map to TRBD1. The end of the DNA aligns better with TRBJ2-5, so the J call may be wrong. Germline V gene data show CDR1 as LGHNT and CDR2 as FRNRAP. The CDR3 length is 15 residues. Here the CDR3 DNA reads TGTGCTAGTGCCCAGGGGGTCCAAGAGGCGGAGACCCAGTACTTC. Its translation is CASAQGVQEAETQYF.

In its sample, this clonotype was seen a few times. The J gene is TRBJ2-7, the V gene TRBV3-1; 10 bases align to TRBD2. The CDR3 runs 13 residues. Germline CDR1 and CDR2: LGHDT and YNNKEL (reference sequence). With V trimmed by 10 bases and J by 0 bases, 3 bases remained unmatched. The CDR3 region is CATGLAASYEQYF. The CDR3 bases are TGTGCCACAGGACTAGCGGCCTCCTACGAGCAGTACTTC.

On this clonotype itself: A much larger clone lies a single base off, so this may be a read error. The chain couples TRBV6-5 to TRBJ2-1, with 9 bases fitting TRBD2. TRBJ2-7 explains the end of the DNA better; the J call may be wrong. The CDR3 contains 15 residues. CDR1 is MNHEY and CDR2 is SVGAGI in the germline V gene. CDR3 residues: CASRRLAVSYNEQYF. CDR3 in DNA: TGTGCCAGCCGCAGACTAGCGGTCTCCTACAATGAGCAGTACTTC.